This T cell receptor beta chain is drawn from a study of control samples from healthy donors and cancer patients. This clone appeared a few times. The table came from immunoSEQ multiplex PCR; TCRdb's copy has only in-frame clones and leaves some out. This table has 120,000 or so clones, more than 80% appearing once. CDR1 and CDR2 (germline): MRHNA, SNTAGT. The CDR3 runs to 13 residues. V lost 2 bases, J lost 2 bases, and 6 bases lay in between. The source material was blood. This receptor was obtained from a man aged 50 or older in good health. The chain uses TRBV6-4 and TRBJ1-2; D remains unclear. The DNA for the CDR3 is TGTGCCAGCAGTGACGGAGGGAACTATGGCTACACCTTC. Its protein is CASSDGGNYGYTF.